The T cell receptor beta chain under discussion was sequenced for a study of metastatic and nonmetastatic thyroid tumors. Findings of the study overall: Significantly greater TCR beta diversity was reportedly found in malignant thyroid tumors than in benign nodules (in blood and tumor).

Thyroid surgery was performed in patients who had received no treatment beforehand. The table lists this clone with a few counts. What it binds is not known. The CDR3 runs 15 residues. Trimming took off 0 bases at V and 5 bases at J, with 12 bases between the two ends. The germline V gene has CDR1 LGHNA and CDR2 YSLEER. Under the authors' procedure: A papillary thyroid cancer distant-metastasis classifier was built from CDR3 differences across clinicopathological groups. With MiXCR, TCRdb called clones anew from the PCR reads. None of the V and J calls come from the authors' own analysis; TCRdb made them. Among about 37,000 clones, about 27% were seen once, and the ten largest hold approximately 10%.

This receptor was taken from a male donor with papillary thyroid cancer or a benign thyroid nodule (not recorded which). Some clones in this sample may be carry-over from other donors' samples. The sample comprised blood. This chain joins TRBV4-3 and TRBJ2-3, with a possible D match to TRBD2 (5 bases). CDR3 loop: CASSQDGLAKDTQYF. The CDR3 nucleotides are TGCGCCAGCAGCCAAGACGGATTAGCGAAAGATACGCAGTATTTT.